Listed below are T cell receptor beta chains from one sample, sequenced in a study of cytomegalovirus exposure and HLA in healthy donors. Some clones are missing from TCRdb's copy, which holds only in-frame ones; the method was immunoSEQ multiplex PCR. The sample holds approximately 180,000 clones, approximately 80% seen once. The specimen sequenced was PBMCs. These receptors came from a woman aged 30 to 39 in good health and CMV-seronegative. Both conserved end residues are trimmed from each CDR3.

CDR3 protein: ASSLLVGAQETQY
V gene: TRBV7-9
CDR3 length: 13

CDR3 protein: AWGTGGGYT
V gene: TRBV30
CDR3 length: 9

CDR3 protein: ASSERGGRWDEQY
V gene: TRBV9
CDR3 length: 13

CDR3 protein: ASSHSIGGYT
V gene: TRBV4-3
CDR3 length: 10

CDR3 protein: ASSEGGAGANVLT
V gene: TRBV6-1
CDR3 length: 13

CDR3 protein: ASSEMTRGTGMNTEAF
V gene: TRBV6-1
CDR3 length: 16

CDR3 protein: ASRTTSGRSDTQY
V gene: TRBV19
CDR3 length: 13

CDR3 protein: ASGPYLAGAAEQY
V gene: TRBV12-5
CDR3 length: 13

CDR3 protein: ASRRSGSGTDTQY
V gene: TRBV7-3
CDR3 length: 13

CDR3 protein: ASSLDRLAGGSWSKETQY
V gene: TRBV5-1
CDR3 length: 18

CDR3 protein: ASSKGHREQY
V gene: TRBV21-1
CDR3 length: 10

CDR3 protein: ASSGQGYTEAF
V gene: TRBV4-1
CDR3 length: 11

CDR3 protein: ASSQRAGGFTGELF
V gene: TRBV14
CDR3 length: 14

CDR3 protein: SVDGDSGLTY
V gene: TRBV29-1
CDR3 length: 10

CDR3 protein: AWSLKRDTQY
V gene: TRBV30
CDR3 length: 10

CDR3 protein: ASSLRAGGSYEQY
V gene: TRBV7-2
CDR3 length: 13

CDR3 protein: ASSLGPGGGYT
V gene: TRBV7-3
CDR3 length: 11

CDR3 protein: ASSYRDSPNEKLF
V gene: TRBV6-6
CDR3 length: 13

CDR3 protein: ASSPAGADYGYT
V gene: TRBV18
CDR3 length: 12

CDR3 protein: ASSVDRYTIY
V gene: TRBV9
CDR3 length: 10

CDR3 protein: ASSPDRGWTGELF
V gene: TRBV7-3
CDR3 length: 13

CDR3 protein: ASRGPGGHTDTQY
V gene: TRBV7-9
CDR3 length: 13

CDR3 protein: ASSQHVLNTYNEQF
V gene: TRBV4-2
CDR3 length: 14

CDR3 protein: ASRRGDTRDTEAF
V gene: TRBV6-6
CDR3 length: 13

CDR3 protein: ASSIPSQPQH
V gene: TRBV7-9
CDR3 length: 10

CDR3 protein: ASSSSTGSLTDTQY
V gene: TRBV18
CDR3 length: 14

CDR3 protein: ASTQGGLAGGRYEQY
V gene: TRBV5-4
CDR3 length: 15

CDR3 protein: ASSLALRGMTSYEQY
V gene: TRBV5-1
CDR3 length: 15

CDR3 protein: ATRQGGMNTEAF
V gene: TRBV2
CDR3 length: 12

CDR3 protein: ASSIDRGSPLH
V gene: TRBV19
CDR3 length: 11

CDR3 protein: ASSSPGQLNYGYT
V gene: TRBV23-1
CDR3 length: 13

CDR3 protein: ASSLAISRPGELF
V gene: TRBV7-2
CDR3 length: 13

CDR3 protein: ASSLQAVNTEAF
V gene: TRBV5-8
CDR3 length: 12

CDR3 protein: ASAYRGGAYEQY
V gene: TRBV5-1
CDR3 length: 12

CDR3 protein: ASSLDMNTEAF
V gene: TRBV5-1
CDR3 length: 11

CDR3 protein: ASSQDWMETVGYT
V gene: TRBV4-1
CDR3 length: 13

CDR3 protein: ASSPGPLPYEQY
V gene: TRBV11-2
CDR3 length: 12

CDR3 protein: ASSLSGVSYEQY
V gene: TRBV5-1
CDR3 length: 12

CDR3 protein: ASSLPGYSNQPQH
V gene: TRBV19
CDR3 length: 13

CDR3 protein: ASRDRSTDTQY
V gene: TRBV19
CDR3 length: 11

CDR3 protein: ASRFRQGAGQPQH
V gene: TRBV12-2
CDR3 length: 13

CDR3 protein: ASSQDEAGRYT
V gene: TRBV4-2
CDR3 length: 11

CDR3 protein: ASSLLGGAEAF
V gene: TRBV5-1
CDR3 length: 11

CDR3 protein: ASRSQGVNYGYT
V gene: TRBV28
CDR3 length: 12

CDR3 protein: ASRTPSGITDTQY
V gene: TRBV6-5
CDR3 length: 13

CDR3 protein: ASSPGTSEETQY
V gene: TRBV5-6
CDR3 length: 12